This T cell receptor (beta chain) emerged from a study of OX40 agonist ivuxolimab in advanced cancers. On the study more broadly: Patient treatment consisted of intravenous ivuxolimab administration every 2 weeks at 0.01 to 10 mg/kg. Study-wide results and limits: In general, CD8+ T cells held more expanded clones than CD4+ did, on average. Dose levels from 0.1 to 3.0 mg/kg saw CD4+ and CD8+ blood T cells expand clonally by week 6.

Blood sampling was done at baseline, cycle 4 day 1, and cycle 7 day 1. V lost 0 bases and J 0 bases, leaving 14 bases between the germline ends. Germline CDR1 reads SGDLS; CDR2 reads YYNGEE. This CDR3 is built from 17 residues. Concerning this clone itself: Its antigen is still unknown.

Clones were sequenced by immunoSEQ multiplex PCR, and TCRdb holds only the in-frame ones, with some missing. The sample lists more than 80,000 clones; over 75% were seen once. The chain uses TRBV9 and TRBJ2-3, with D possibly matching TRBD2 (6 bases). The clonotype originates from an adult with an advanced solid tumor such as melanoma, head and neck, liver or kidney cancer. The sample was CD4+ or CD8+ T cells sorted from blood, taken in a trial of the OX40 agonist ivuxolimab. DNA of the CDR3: TGTGCCAGCAGCGTAGCTACGGGACTGGGTAGCACAGATACGCAGTATTTT. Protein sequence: CASSVATGLGSTDTQYF.